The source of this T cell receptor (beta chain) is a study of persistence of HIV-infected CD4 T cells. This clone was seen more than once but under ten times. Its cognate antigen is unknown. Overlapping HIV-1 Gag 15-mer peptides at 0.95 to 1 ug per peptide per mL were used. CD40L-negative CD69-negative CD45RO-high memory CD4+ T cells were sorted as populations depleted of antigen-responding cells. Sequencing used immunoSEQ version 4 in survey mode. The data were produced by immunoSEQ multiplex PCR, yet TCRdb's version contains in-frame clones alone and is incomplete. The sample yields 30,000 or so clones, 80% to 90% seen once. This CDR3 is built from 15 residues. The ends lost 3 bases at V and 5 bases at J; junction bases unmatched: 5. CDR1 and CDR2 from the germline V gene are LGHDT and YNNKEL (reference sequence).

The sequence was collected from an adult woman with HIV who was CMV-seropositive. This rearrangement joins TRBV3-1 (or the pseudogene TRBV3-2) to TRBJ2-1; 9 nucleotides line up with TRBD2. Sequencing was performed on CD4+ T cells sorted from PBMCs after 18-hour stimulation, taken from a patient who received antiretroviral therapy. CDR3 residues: CASSHSLAGNNEQFF. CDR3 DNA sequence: TGTGCCAGCAGCCACTCCCTAGCGGGGAACAATGAGCAGTTCTTC.